This T cell receptor beta chain is from a study of human T cells and chemical hapten exposure. Across the whole study: Patients got weekly scalp diphenylcyclopropenone doses over the approximately 23-week study. Whole-study findings and limits: The immune response of these alopecia patients might not match healthy individuals'.

This clonotype was recorded many times. Its antigen is as yet unknown. In the original analysis: Some 100,000 TCRs per sample was the median, with a range of roughly 23,224 to 690,600. From the RACE reads, TCRdb called clonotypes with MiXCR, one entry per CDR3 protein. The V and J calls come from TCRdb's annotation, not from the publication. This table has 45,000 to 60,000 distinct CDR3 sequences, about 9% appearing once. Germline V lookup: CDR1 LNHDA, CDR2 SQIVND (reference sequence). V was clipped by 5 bases and J by 5 bases; unmatched bases: 7. The CDR3 extends over 16 amino acids. Sample time point: pre-sensitization, week 0. Treatment here: therapeutic diphenylcyclopropenone sensitization with weekly scalp DPC.

The TCR originated in a woman aged 40 to 50 with alopecia areata. Some clones in this sample may be carry-over from other donors' samples. The input for sequencing was whole blood, taken in connection with sensitization to the hapten diphenylcyclopropenone (DPC). The V gene is TRBV19, the J gene TRBJ2-5, with TRBD2 matching 14 bases. The CDR3 DNA is TGTGCCAGTAGTCCTCGACTAGCGGGGGGGCGGGAGACCCAGTACTTC. It specifies CASSPRLAGGRETQYF. The full variable domain, its missing parts supplied by reference TRBV19 and TRBJ2-5, is DGGITQSPKYLFRKEGQNVTLSCEQNLNHDAMYWYRQDPGQGLRLIYYSQIVNDFQKGDIAEGYSVSREKKESFPLTVTSAQKNPTAFYLCASSPRLAGGRETQYFGPGTRLLVL.